A single sample gave rise to the 13 T cell receptor beta chains below, sequenced in a study of T cells in localized non-small cell lung cancer. Sequenced by immunoSEQ multiplex PCR; TCRdb stores in-frame clones only, minus some. The top ten clones hold 7.3% of a sample with roughly 40,000 clones, about four fifths of them seen once. Sequenced here: peripheral blood mononuclear cells, sampled before any cancer treatment. The origin of the receptors is a male donor older than 55 with stage II lung adenocarcinoma.

This chain connects TRBV30 to TRBJ2-4; the D gene is possibly TRBD2 (6 bases). Germline-derived CDR1 and CDR2 are GTSNPN and SVGIG (reference sequence). This CDR3 is built from 14 residues. Trimming left V 2 bases short and J 9 bases short, with 17 bases between. The CDR3 sequence is CAWSSRDSRLIQYF. The DNA of the CDR3 is TGTGCCTGGAGTTCCCGGGACTCCCGACTCATTCAGTACTTC.

The rearrangement joins TRBV5-1 to TRBJ2-2; 8 bases are a match to TRBD2. The germline V gene encodes CDR1 SGHRS and CDR2 YFSETQ. V was pared by 4 bases and J by 5 bases, with 7 bases of the junction left unmatched. CDR3 length: 15 amino acids. The CDR3 spells CASSGRTSSTGELFF. CDR3 sequence (DNA): TGCGCCAGCAGCGGGCGGACTAGCAGTACCGGGGAGCTGTTTTTT. The full variable domain, in which reference TRBV5-1 and TRBJ2-2 provide the parts outside the CDR3, is KAGVTQTPRYLIKTRGQQVTLSCSPISGHRSVSWYQQTPGQGLQFLFEYFSETQRNKGNFPGRFSGRQFSNSRSEMNVSTLELGDSALYLCASSGRTSSTGELFFGEGSRLTVL.

This chain links TRBV5-4 with TRBJ1-2; unclear D gene. Germline CDR1 and CDR2: SGHNT and YYREEE (reference sequence). The V end was cut by 5 bases, the J end by 6 bases, with 11 bases between. This CDR3 region has 12 residues. The CDR3 nucleotides are TGTGCCAGCAGGACTCCTTCAAATGGCTACACCTTC. The encoded protein is CASRTPSNGYTF.

This clone was detected once. The rearrangement uses TRBV2 and TRBJ1-2, with a possible D match to TRBD1 (5 bases). The CDR3 is 13 amino acids. Trimming took off 6 bases at V and 7 bases at J, with 15 bases between the two ends. CDR1 SNHLY and CDR2 FYNNEI come from the germline V gene. CDR3 amino acids: CASRGDGPSGYTF. CDR3 in DNA: TGTGCCAGCAGGGGGGACGGACCTTCTGGCTACACCTTC.

The rearrangement links TRBV7-2 to TRBJ2-3, with 7 bases lining up with TRBD2. J lost 8 bases, V lost 3 bases, and 8 bases had no gene match. The CDR3 is 14 residues long. The germline gives CDR1 SGHTA, CDR2 FQGNSA. Written as DNA, the CDR3 is TGTGCCAGCAGCTTGAGTTCAACGGGAGGTACGCAGTATTTT. Amino acids: CASSLSSTGGTQYF. Filled out from reference TRBV7-2 and TRBJ2-3, the complete variable domain reads GAGVSQSPSNKVTEKGKDVELRCDPISGHTALYWYRQSLGQGLEFLIYFQGNSAPDKSGLPSDRFSAERTGGSVSTLTIQRTQQEDSAVYLCASSLSSTGGTQYFGPGTRLTVL.

This chain uses TRBV28 with TRBJ1-2; no firm D call. Trimming took off 6 bases at V and 8 bases at J, with 16 bases between the two ends. The CDR3 runs 13 residues. CDR1 is MDHEN, CDR2 SYDVKM, per germline. CDR3 nucleotides: TGTGCCAGCAGCTCGGACGTCCCGGGGGGCTACACCTTC. Encoded protein: CASSSDVPGGYTF.

The chain is built from TRBV5-1 and TRBJ2-4, with 8 positions matching TRBD1. The germline gives CDR1 SGHRS, CDR2 YFSETQ. The trim removed 2 bases at V and 2 bases at J, leaving 3 bases unmatched. This CDR3 is 15 amino acids long. CDR3: CASSFDRGTKNIQYF. CDR3 DNA sequence: TGCGCCAGCAGCTTTGACAGGGGAACCAAAAACATTCAGTACTTC. The full variable domain, with the rest looked up from reference TRBV5-1 and TRBJ2-4, is KAGVTQTPRYLIKTRGQQVTLSCSPISGHRSVSWYQQTPGQGLQFLFEYFSETQRNKGNFPGRFSGRQFSNSRSEMNVSTLELGDSALYLCASSFDRGTKNIQYFGAGTRLSVL.

The genes are TRBV2 and TRBJ2-3; 8 bases agree with TRBD2. The CDR3 runs 13 residues. CDR1 SNHLY and CDR2 FYNNEI come from the germline V gene. Trimming took 9 bases from V and 3 from J; bases not matched to a gene: 5. The CDR3 nucleotides are TGTGCCAGTTCGGGACTAGGGACAGATACGCAGTATTTT. Protein sequence: CASSGLGTDTQYF.

The CDR3 coding sequence is TGTGCCAGCAGTTACGACGGACAGGTCTTTTCCCCCCTCCACTTT. Protein sequence: CASSYDGQVFSPLHF. The chain employs TRBV6-6 and TRBJ1-6; TRBD1 agrees at 7 bases. The CDR3 covers 15 residues. V shed 2 bases, J shed 13 bases, and the junction held 11 bases outside the gene matches. Germline V gene data show CDR1 as MNHNY and CDR2 as SVGAGI (reference sequence).

V and J are TRBV6-5 and TRBJ2-7; 7 positions match TRBD2. In germline, CDR1 is MNHEY, CDR2 SVGAGI. The CDR3 spans 13 residues. After removal of 6 bases from V and 3 bases from J, the junction contained 5 bases not matched to a gene. As DNA, the CDR3 is TGTGCCAGCAGACGGACGGGGGGCTACGAGCAGTACTTC. As protein: CASRRTGGYEQYF.

The chain uses TRBV6-1 and TRBJ2-6; D might be TRBD2 (6 bases). V was shortened by 4 bases and J by 2 bases, with 9 bases between the two germline ends. In germline, CDR1 is MNHNS, CDR2 SASEGT. There are 15 residues in the CDR3. This CDR3 is CASSGGGAGANVLTF. DNA for the CDR3: TGTGCCAGCAGTGGAGGAGGGGCTGGGGCCAACGTCCTGACTTTC.

The CDR3 protein is CASSFDRGREAFF. In DNA form, the CDR3 reads TGTGCCAGCAGCTTCGACAGGGGACGTGAAGCTTTCTTT. V is TRBV7-2 and J is TRBJ1-1, with 8 positions matching TRBD1. CDR1 SGHTA and CDR2 FQGNSA come from the germline V gene. This CDR3 contains 13 residues. Trimming removed 3 bases from V and 7 bases from J; junction bases left unmatched: 4.

The CDR3 spells CASSSLPGQGITDTEAFF. The CDR3 bases are TGTGCCAGCAGCTCATTACCGGGACAGGGGATAACGGACACTGAAGCTTTCTTT. The V gene is TRBV28, the J gene TRBJ1-1, with TRBD1 matching 10 bases. Losses at the gene ends were 6 bases for V and 3 bases for J; bases not matched to a gene: 16. CDR3 size: 18 residues. Germline assignment: CDR1 MDHEN and CDR2 SYDVKM.